This T cell receptor beta chain was sequenced for a study of blood T cell repertoires in COVID-19 (dated by TCRdb to the early 2020s). For the study in its entirety: Collaborator samples came from the United States, Italy and Spain and covered acute and convalescent phases of COVID-19. The prospective study material was composed of cDNA or gDNA derived from T cells, B-cell-depleted T cells, or PBMCs. Subjects who had been exposed to COVID-19, were actively infected with it, or had recovered from it provided the deeply sampled blood TCRbeta repertoires that made up the dataset. The repertoires were released in a freely available public database meant as a resource for research on the immune response to SARS-CoV-2. Samples were obtained from the ongoing ImmuneRACE study (first 160 participants) and from roughly 1,300 subjects provided by 6 global collaborators. Nearly every sample came with metadata listing a de-identified subject ID, COVID-19 status, age in years and sex. Where HLA class I and class II types were available, the types were taken from metadata supplied by the sample provider, not from assay-based typing.

Participants in the prospective study were enrolled through a virtual design, were aged about 18 to 100 years, and lived in about two dozen United States geographic areas. In the prospective study, cohorts were assigned on the basis of participant-reported clinical history obtained from a screening survey and a study questionnaire. Recovered participants in ImmuneRACE Cohort 3 were defined by two consecutive negative NP/OP PCR tests, clearance by a healthcare professional, or resolution of symptoms. In the prospective study, mobile phlebotomists collected whole blood, serum and a nasopharyngeal or oropharyngeal swab from each participant. Over a roughly 2-month period, participants in the prospective study had the option of providing additional blood draws and questionnaires. Before DNA extraction, prospective study blood samples were shipped either frozen or at room temperature. Remarks on this clone: This receptor's antigen is unknown. No base quality values were provided; no much bigger clone lies one nucleotide off.

The paper as a whole reports these results and caveats: The amount of clinical and demographic metadata varied by source and participant and was provided uncurated.

TCRbeta CDR3 regions were amplified from genomic DNA using the immunoSEQ Assay, a bias-controlled multiplex PCR. Per the authors' processing: The number of nucleated cells in each sample was estimated from the amplification of reference gene primers within the assay. To quantify the absolute abundance of each unique TCRbeta CDR3 rearrangement, sequence reads were collapsed and filtered. For each sample, productive Simpson clonality was calculated as the square root of Simpson's diversity index across productive rearrangements. TCRdb carries this immuneACCESS record with in-frame sequences only. Its versions omit some clonotypes, under half of them owing to an unresolved V gene in the studies checked, with the rest unexplained. V and J calls and clone size follow that table, whereas D and trimming were derived from the DNA. The sample data list a few hundred thousand clones, and more than 65% of these were observed just once. Of the sample, roughly 3.1% is held by the ten largest clones.

Its CDR3 holds 16 amino acids, cysteine through phenylalanine. Of the read, only the CDR3 DNA is kept; its 48 bases are in frame from base 1. V ends up 1 base short and J 6 bases short, with an unmatched junction base count of 8. CDR1 LNHDA and CDR2 SQIVND were looked up in the germline V gene (reference sequence). This sequence originates from a man between 45 and 60 years old who had recovered from COVID-19. The V and J segments used are TRBV19 and TRBJ2-2; TRBD2 agrees with 7 junctional bases. Sequencing used PBMCs or T cells enriched from blood (not recorded which). The CDR3 protein: CASSIVGGSRAGELFF. The DNA sequence is given as TGTGCCAGTAGTATAGTAGGCGGGAGTCGTGCCGGGGAGCTGTTTTTT.